The present T cell receptor (beta chain) was sequenced within a study of blood T cell repertoires in COVID-19. About the research overall: Specimens from acute and convalescent COVID-19 originated in the United States, Italy and Spain.

Clinical histories supplied by participants themselves formed the basis of cohort assignment. The CDR3 runs to 14 residues. Deletions cut 3 bases from V and 2 bases from J, with 11 bases between. Germline V gene sequence: CDR1 DFQATT, CDR2 SNEGSKA (reference sequence). TCRdb's table, derived via immunoSEQ multiplex PCR, lists solely in-frame clones and lacks some. This sample has approximately 200,000 clones, with 80% to 85% found just once. The sequenced material came from PBMCs or T cells enriched from blood (not recorded which). The chain recombines TRBV20-1 with TRBJ1-3; D may be TRBD1 (6 bases). The receptor's source is a man aged 40-50 years who had recovered from COVID-19. The CDR3 protein is CSASSTGTGNTIYF. CDR3 in DNA: TGCAGTGCTAGTTCTACAGGGACTGGAAACACCATATATTTT.